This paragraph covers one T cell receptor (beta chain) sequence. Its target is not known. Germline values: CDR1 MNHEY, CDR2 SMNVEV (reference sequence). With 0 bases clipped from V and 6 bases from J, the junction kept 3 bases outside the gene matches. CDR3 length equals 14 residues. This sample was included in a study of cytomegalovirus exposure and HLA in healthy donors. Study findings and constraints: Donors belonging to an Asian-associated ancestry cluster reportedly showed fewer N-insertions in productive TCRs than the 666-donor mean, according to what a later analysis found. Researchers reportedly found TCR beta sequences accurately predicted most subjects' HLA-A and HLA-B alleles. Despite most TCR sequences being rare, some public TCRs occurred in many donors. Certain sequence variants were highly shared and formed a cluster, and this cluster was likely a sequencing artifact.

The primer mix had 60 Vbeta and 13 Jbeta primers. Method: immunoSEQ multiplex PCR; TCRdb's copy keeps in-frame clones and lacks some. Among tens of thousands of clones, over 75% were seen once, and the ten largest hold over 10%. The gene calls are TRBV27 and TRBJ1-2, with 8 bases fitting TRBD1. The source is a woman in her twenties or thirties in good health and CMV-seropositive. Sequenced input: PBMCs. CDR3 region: CASSLSLTGDGYTF. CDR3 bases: TGTGCCAGCAGTTTATCCCTGACAGGGGATGGCTACACCTTC.